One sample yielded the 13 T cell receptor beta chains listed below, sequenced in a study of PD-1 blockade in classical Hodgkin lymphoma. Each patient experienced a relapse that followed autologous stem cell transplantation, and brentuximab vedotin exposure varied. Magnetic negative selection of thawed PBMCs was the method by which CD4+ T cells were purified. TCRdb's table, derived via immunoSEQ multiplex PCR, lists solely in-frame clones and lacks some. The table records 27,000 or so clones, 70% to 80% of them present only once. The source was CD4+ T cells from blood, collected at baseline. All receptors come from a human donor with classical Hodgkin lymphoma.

This CDR3 is CAWSTSWWAFF. For the CDR3, the DNA is TGTGCCTGGTCGACGAGTTGGTGGGCTTTCTTT. The chain is built from TRBV30 and TRBJ1-1; D is unclear. This CDR3 is 11 amino acids long. V shed 5 bases and J shed 11 bases, with 15 bases lying between them. Germline V gene lookup returns CDR1 GTSNPN and CDR2 SVGIG (reference sequence).

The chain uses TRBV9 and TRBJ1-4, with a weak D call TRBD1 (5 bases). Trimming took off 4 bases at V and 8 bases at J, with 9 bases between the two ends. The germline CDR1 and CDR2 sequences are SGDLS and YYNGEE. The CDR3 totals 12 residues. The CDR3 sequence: CASSIQGEKLFF. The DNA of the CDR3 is TGTGCCAGCAGCATCCAGGGCGAAAAACTGTTTTTT.

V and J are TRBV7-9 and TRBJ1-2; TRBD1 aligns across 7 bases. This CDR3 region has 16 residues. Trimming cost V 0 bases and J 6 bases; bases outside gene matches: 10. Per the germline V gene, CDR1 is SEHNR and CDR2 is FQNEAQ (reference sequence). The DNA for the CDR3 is TGTGCCAGCAGCTTAGCGGACAGACAGGGTAGCAATGGCTACACCTTC. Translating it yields CASSLADRQGSNGYTF. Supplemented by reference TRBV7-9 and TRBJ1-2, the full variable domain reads DTGVSQNPRHKITKRGQNVTFRCDPISEHNRLYWYRQTLGQGPEFLTYFQNEAQLEKSRLLSDRFSAERPKGSFSTLEIQRTEQGDSAMYLCASSLADRQGSNGYTFGSGTRLTVV.

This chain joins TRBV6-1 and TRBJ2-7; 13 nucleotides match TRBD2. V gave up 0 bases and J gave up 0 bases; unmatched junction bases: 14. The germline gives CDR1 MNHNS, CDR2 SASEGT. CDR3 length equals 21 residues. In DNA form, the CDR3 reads TGTGCCAGCAGTGAAGCCAGCTATAGGACTAGCGGGGGTATCCTCTCCTACGAGCAGTACTTC. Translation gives CASSEASYRTSGGILSYEQYF.

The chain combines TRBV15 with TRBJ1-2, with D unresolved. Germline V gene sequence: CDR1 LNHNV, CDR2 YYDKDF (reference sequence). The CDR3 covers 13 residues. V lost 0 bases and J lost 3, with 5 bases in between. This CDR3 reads CATSRDRDYGYTF. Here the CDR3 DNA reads TGTGCCACCAGCAGAGACCGGGACTATGGCTACACCTTC.

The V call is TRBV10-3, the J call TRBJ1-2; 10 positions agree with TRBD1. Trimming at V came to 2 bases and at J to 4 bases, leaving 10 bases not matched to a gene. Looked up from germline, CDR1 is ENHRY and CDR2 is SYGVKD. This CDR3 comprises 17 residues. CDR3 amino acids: CAISEPSGQGEFYGYTF. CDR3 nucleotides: TGTGCCATCAGTGAGCCCTCCGGACAGGGGGAATTCTATGGCTACACCTTC.

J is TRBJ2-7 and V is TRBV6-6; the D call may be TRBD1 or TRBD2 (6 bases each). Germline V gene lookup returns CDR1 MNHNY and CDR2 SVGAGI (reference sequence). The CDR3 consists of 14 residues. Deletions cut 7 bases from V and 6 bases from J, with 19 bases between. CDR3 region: CASTPRGLSGEQYF. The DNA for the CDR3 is TGTGCCAGCACCCCCCGGGGGCTTAGTGGCGAGCAGTACTTC.

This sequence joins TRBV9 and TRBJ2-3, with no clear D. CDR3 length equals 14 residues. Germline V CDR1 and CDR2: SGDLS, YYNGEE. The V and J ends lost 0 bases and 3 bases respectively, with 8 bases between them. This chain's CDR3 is CASSVDLGTDTQYF. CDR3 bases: TGTGCCAGCAGCGTAGACTTGGGGACAGATACGCAGTATTTT.

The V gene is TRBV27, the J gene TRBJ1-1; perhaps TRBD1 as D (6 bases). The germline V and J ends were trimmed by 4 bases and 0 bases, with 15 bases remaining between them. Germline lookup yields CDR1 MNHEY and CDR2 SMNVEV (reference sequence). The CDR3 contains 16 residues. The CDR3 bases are TGTGCCAGCAGTTGGACAGTACGAGTTATGAACACTGAAGCTTTCTTT. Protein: CASSWTVRVMNTEAFF.

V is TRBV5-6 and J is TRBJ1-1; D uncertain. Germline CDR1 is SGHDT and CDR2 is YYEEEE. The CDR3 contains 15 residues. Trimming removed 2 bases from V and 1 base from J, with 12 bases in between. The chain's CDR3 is CASSLPDWGNTEAFF. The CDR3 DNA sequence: TGTGCCAGCAGCTTACCGGACTGGGGGAACACTGAAGCTTTCTTT.

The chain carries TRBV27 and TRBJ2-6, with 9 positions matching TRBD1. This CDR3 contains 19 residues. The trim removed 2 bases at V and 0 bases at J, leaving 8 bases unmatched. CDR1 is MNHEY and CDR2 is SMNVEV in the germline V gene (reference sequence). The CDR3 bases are TGTGCCAGCAGTTTACGACGACAGGGGGGTAACTCTGGGGCCAACGTCCTGACTTTC. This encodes CASSLRRQGGNSGANVLTF.

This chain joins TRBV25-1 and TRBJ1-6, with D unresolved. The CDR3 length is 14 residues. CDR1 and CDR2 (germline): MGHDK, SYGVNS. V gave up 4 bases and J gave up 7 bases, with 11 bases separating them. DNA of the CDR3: TGTGCCAGCAGTGTGGACCTAGGGAATTCACCCCTCCACTTT. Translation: CASSVDLGNSPLHF.

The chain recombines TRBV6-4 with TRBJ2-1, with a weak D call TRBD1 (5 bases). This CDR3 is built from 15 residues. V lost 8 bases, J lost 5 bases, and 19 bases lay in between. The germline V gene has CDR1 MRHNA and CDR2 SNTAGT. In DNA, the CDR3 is TGTGCCAGCCAATACGGACAACCCAGAAACAATGAGCAGTTCTTC. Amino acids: CASQYGQPRNNEQFF.